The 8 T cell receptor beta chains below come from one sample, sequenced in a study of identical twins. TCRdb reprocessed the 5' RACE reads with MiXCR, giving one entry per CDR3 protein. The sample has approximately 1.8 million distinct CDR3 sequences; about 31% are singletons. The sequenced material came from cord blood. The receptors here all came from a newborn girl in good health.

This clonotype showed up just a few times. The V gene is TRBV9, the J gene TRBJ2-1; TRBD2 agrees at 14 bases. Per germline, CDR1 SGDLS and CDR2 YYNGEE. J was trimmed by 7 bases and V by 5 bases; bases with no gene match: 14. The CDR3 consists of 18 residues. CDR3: CASSKPGLAGVGVNEQFF. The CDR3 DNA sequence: TGTGCCAGCAGTAAACCGGGACTAGCGGGAGTAGGTGTAAATGAGCAGTTCTTC.

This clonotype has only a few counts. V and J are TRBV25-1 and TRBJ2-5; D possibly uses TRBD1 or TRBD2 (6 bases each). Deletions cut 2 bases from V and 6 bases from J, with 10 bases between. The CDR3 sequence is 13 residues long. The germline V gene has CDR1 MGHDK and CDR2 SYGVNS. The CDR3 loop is CASSEQGRKTQYF. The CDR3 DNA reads TGTGCCAGCAGTGAACAGGGGAGGAAGACCCAGTACTTC.

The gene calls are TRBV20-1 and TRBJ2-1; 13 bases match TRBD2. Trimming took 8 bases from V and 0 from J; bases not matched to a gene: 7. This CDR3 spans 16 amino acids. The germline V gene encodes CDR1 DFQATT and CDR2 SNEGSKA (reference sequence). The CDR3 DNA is TGCAGTTCGACTAGCGGGAGGTTAAGCTCCTACAATGAGCAGTTCTTC. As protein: CSSTSGRLSSYNEQFF.

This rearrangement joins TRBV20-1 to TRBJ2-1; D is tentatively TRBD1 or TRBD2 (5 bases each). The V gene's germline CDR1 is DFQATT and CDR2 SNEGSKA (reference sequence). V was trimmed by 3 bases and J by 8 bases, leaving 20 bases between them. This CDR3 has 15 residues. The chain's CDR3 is CSASRPPGRRDEQFF. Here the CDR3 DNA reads TGCAGTGCTAGCCGTCCGCCAGGGAGAAGGGATGAGCAGTTCTTC.

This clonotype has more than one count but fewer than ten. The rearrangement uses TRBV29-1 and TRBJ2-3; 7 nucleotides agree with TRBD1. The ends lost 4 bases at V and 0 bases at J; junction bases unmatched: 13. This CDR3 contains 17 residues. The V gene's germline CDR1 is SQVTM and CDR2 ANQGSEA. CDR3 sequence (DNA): TGCAGCGTTGGTCGGGACAGTGACTATTCTAGCACAGATACGCAGTATTTT. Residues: CSVGRDSDYSSTDTQYF.

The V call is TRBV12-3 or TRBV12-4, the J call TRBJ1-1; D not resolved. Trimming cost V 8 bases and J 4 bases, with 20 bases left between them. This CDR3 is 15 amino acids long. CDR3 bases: TGTGCCAGCGGGATAAAACAGCTCCTGGGCACTGAAGCTTTCTTT. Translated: CASGIKQLLGTEAFF.

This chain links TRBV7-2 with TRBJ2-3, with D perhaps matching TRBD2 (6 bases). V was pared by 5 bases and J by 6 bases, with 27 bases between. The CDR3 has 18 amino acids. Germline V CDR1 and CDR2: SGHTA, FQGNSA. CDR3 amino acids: CASSINFRDSPFRDTQYF. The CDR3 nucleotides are TGTGCCAGCAGCATCAACTTCCGGGACTCCCCTTTCAGGGATACGCAGTATTTT.

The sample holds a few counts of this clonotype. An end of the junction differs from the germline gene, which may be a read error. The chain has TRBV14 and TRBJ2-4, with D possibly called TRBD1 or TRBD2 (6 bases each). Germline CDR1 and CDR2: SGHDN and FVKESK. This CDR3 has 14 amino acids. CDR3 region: CASSQAGAKNIRYF. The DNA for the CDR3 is TGTGCCAGCAGCCAAGCGGGGGCCAAAAACATTCGGTACTTC. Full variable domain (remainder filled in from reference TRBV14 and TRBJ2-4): EAGVTQFPSHSVIEKGQTVTLRCDPISGHDNLYWYRRVMGKEIKFLLHFVKESKQDESGMPNNRFLAERTGGTYSTLKVQPAELEDSGVYFCASSQAGAKNIRYFGAGTRLSVL.